This paragraph reports one TCR beta chain. The target antigen is unknown. This entry belongs to a study of T cell responses to AZD1222 COVID-19 vaccine. Between the trimmed V and J ends, which lost 10 bases and 2 bases, there was a span of 8 bases. This CDR3 contains 11 residues. CDR1 MNHEY and CDR2 SVGAGI come from the germline V gene. Study-level points and caveats: Unmutated variant regions are reportedly targeted by nearly half of spike-specific TCRs.

The assay was immunoSEQ multiplex PCR, and TCRdb's table has in-frame clones only and misses some. The repertoire holds 100,000 to 150,000 clones, with 75% to 90% as singletons. Here the sequenced sample was peripheral blood, taken on day 0 of AZD1222 vaccination. The sequence derives from an adult in good health. The chain couples TRBV6-5 to TRBJ1-2, with D hard to call. The DNA for the CDR3 is TGTGCCACGCACCTAAACTATGGCTACACCTTC. Translated, it gives CATHLNYGYTF.